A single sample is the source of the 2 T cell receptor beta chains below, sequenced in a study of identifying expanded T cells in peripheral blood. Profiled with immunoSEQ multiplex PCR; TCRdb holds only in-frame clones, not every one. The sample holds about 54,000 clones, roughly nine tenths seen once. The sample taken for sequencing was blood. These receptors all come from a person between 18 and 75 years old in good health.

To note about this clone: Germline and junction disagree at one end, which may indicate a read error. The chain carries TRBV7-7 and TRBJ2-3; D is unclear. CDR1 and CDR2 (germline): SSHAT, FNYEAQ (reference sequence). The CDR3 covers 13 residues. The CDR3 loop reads CASSLGETDTQYF. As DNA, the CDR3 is TGTGCTAGCAGCTTGGGCGAAACAGATACGCAGTATTTT. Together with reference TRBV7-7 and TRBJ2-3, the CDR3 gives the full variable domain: GAGVSQSPRYKVTKRGQDVTLRCDPISSHATLYWYQQALGQGPEFLTYFNYEAQPDKSGLPSDRFSAERPEGSISTLTIQRTEQRDSAMYRCASSLGETDTQYFGPGTRLTVL.

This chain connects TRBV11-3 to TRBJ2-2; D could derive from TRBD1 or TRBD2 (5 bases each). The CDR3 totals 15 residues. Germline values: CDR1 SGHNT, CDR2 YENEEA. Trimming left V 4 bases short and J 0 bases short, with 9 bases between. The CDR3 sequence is CASSWGPPNTGELFF. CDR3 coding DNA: TGTGCCAGCAGCTGGGGACCGCCGAACACCGGGGAGCTGTTTTTT.